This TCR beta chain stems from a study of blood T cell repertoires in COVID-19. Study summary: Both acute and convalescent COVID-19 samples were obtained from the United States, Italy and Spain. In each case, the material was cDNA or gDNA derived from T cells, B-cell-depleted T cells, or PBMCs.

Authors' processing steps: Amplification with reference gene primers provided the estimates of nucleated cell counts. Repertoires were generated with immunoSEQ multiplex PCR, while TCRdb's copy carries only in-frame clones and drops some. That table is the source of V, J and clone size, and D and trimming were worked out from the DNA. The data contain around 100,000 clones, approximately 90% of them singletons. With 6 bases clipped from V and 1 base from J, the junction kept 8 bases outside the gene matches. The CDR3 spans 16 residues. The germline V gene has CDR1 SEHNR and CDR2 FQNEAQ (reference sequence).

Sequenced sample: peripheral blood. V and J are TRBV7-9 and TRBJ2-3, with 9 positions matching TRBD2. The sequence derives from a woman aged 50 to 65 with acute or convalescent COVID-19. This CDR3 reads CASRRIAGERTDTQYF. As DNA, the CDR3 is TGTGCCAGCAGACGTATAGCGGGAGAGCGCACAGATACGCAGTATTTT.